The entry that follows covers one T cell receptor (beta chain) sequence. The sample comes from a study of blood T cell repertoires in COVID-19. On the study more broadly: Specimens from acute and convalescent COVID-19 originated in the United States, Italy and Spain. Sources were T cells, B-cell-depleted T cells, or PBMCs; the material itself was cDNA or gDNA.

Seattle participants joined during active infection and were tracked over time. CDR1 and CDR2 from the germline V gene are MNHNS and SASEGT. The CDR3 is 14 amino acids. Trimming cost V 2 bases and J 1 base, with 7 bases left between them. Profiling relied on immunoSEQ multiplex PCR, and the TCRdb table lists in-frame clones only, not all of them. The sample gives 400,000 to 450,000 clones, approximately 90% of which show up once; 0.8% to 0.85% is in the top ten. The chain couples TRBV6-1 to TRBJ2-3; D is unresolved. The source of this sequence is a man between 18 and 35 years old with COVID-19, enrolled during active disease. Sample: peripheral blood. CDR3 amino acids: CASSEQLGTDTQYF. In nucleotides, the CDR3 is TGTGCCAGCAGTGAACAACTGGGCACAGATACGCAGTATTTT.